A single sample gave rise to the 23 T cell receptor beta chains below, sequenced in a study of blood T cell repertoires in COVID-19. Libraries were prepared by immunoSEQ multiplex PCR; TCRdb keeps only in-frame clonotypes and omits some of them. The data hold some 130,000 clones, with about 72% observed a single time. The sequencing sample was made of peripheral blood. Source of these receptors: a woman aged 70-85 years with acute or convalescent COVID-19.

This chain joins TRBV4-2 and TRBJ1-4; possible D gene TRBD1, 6 bases. The germline gives CDR1 LGHNA, CDR2 YNFKEQ. V lost 3 bases and J lost 6, with 17 bases in between. CDR3 length equals 16 residues. The CDR3 reads CASSQRAGTPYEKLFF. The DNA of the CDR3 is TGTGCCAGCAGCCAGAGAGCCGGGACACCGTATGAAAAACTGTTTTTT.

This chain joins TRBV19 and TRBJ1-2; D gene uncertain. V was shortened by 2 bases and J by 3 bases, with 16 bases between the two germline ends. The germline V gene encodes CDR1 LNHDA and CDR2 SQIVND (reference sequence). The CDR3 sequence is 16 residues long. CDR3 nucleotides: TGTGCCAGTAGTATACTTAGGGCCGCCGGGGACTATGGCTACACCTTC. As protein: CASSILRAAGDYGYTF.

The chain is built from TRBV7-9 and TRBJ2-3; 7 nucleotides line up with TRBD2. Germline V gives CDR1 SEHNR, CDR2 FQNEAQ (reference sequence). The V and J ends lost 1 base and 4 bases, in that order; junction bases with no gene match: 2. The CDR3 covers 14 residues. As DNA, the CDR3 is TGTGCCAGCAGCTTAGGCGGGGGAGCAGATACGCAGTATTTT. It is translated as CASSLGGGADTQYF.

This chain connects TRBV27 to TRBJ2-1; 7 nucleotides align to TRBD2. CDR1 and CDR2 from the germline V gene are MNHEY and SMNVEV (reference sequence). The CDR3 consists of 17 residues. The V gene end was trimmed by 6 bases and the J gene end by 7 bases; junction bases not matched to a gene: 18. The CDR3 nucleotides are TGTGCCAGCAGCCCCCAGAGGTCTAGCGGCCAACCTAATGAGCAGTTCTTC. Translation gives CASSPQRSSGQPNEQFF.

The chain couples TRBV11-2 to TRBJ2-7, with 7 bases fitting TRBD2. Germline assignment: CDR1 SGHAT and CDR2 FQNNGV. CDR3 length: 18 residues. Trimming cost V 5 bases and J 4 bases; bases outside gene matches: 20. As DNA, the CDR3 is TGTGCCAGCAGCATAACCACCCTTCTTGCGGGAGATATATACGAGCAGTACTTC. Translating it yields CASSITTLLAGDIYEQYF. Full variable domain (rest looked up from reference TRBV11-2 and TRBJ2-7): EAGVAQSPRYKIIEKRQSVAFWCNPISGHATLYWYQQILGQGPKLLIQFQNNGVVDDSQLPKDRFSAERLKGVDSTLKIQPAKLEDSAVYLCASSITTLLAGDIYEQYFGPGTRLTVT.

The genes are TRBV5-6 and TRBJ1-4; a weak D match, TRBD1 (5 bases). The germline gives CDR1 SGHDT, CDR2 YYEEEE. The CDR3 contains 14 residues. V shed 0 bases and J shed 6 bases, with 9 bases lying between them. This chain's CDR3 is CASSLGLGDEKLFF. DNA of the CDR3: TGTGCCAGCAGCTTGGGCCTAGGGGATGAAAAACTGTTTTTT.

This rearrangement joins TRBV28 to TRBJ1-2, with D possibly TRBD1 on 6 matching bases. Trimming removed 7 bases at V and 5 bases at J, with 14 bases between. The CDR3 contains 13 residues. The germline V gene has CDR1 MDHEN and CDR2 SYDVKM. CDR3 sequence: CASKGGALYGYTF. CDR3 nucleotides: TGTGCCAGCAAGGGGGGGGCACTATATGGCTACACCTTC.

In this sample, this clone turned up a few times. The J gene is TRBJ2-2, the V gene TRBV19; possibly TRBD2 for D (6 bases). CDR1 is LNHDA, CDR2 SQIVND, per germline (reference sequence). The CDR3 consists of 17 residues. The V end lost 6 bases, the J end lost 4 bases, and 21 bases lay between the germline ends. The DNA of the CDR3 is TGTGCCAGTAGGGAAGAGCGTGGGCGGGGTCCCACCGGGGAGCTGTTTTTT. Amino acids: CASREERGRGPTGELFF.

The sample holds one count of this clone. The chain recombines TRBV18 with TRBJ2-4; 10 bases are a match to TRBD1. This CDR3 has 19 residues. In germline, CDR1 is KGHSH, CDR2 LQKENI. The V segment lost 1 base and the J segment 3 bases; nucleotides outside the gene matches: 12. CDR3 sequence: CASSPRRDRGGGRKNIQYF. In nucleotides, the CDR3 is TGTGCCAGCTCACCACGGCGGGACAGGGGAGGGGGCCGCAAAAACATTCAGTACTTC.

The V and J genes are TRBV12-3 or TRBV12-4 and TRBJ2-7; no firm D call. Trimming stripped 6 bases from V and 3 bases from J, with 9 bases between. The length of the CDR3 is 12 residues. The CDR3 here is CASRRTGYEQYF. The DNA for the CDR3 is TGTGCCAGCAGGCGAACGGGCTACGAGCAGTACTTC.

This chain uses TRBV7-6 with TRBJ1-6, with D perhaps TRBD1 (5 bases). The V end lost 4 bases, the J end lost 7 bases, and 20 bases lay between the germline ends. CDR3 length: 17 amino acids. CDR1 is SGHVS, CDR2 FNYEAQ, per germline. CDR3 in amino acids: CASSSAGGGGWNSPLHF. DNA for the CDR3: TGTGCCAGCAGCTCAGCCGGGGGTGGTGGTTGGAATTCACCCCTCCACTTT. Variable domain in full (rest from reference TRBV7-6 and TRBJ1-6): GAGVSQSPRYKVTKRGQDVALRCDPISGHVSLYWYRQALGQGPEFLTYFNYEAQQDKSGLPNDRFSAERPEGSISTLTIQRTEQRDSAMYRCASSSAGGGGWNSPLHFGNGTRLTVT.

In this sample, this clone turned up a few times. The rearrangement uses TRBV6-5 and TRBJ2-2, with a possible D match to TRBD2 (6 bases). The CDR3 is 13 amino acids. The V gene's germline CDR1 is MNHEY and CDR2 SVGAGI. V was cut by 7 bases and J by 3 bases, with 9 bases left in between. In DNA form, the CDR3 reads TGTGCCAGCAAGGAGGGTTACACCGGGGAGCTGTTTTTT. It translates to CASKEGYTGELFF.

This clone was seen many times. V and J are TRBV18 and TRBJ1-1, with D possibly matching TRBD1 (6 bases). The CDR3 has 13 amino acids. The V end was cut by 5 bases, the J end by 6 bases, with 13 bases between. The germline CDR1 and CDR2 sequences are KGHSH and LQKENI. The CDR3 DNA follows: TGTGCCAGCTCAGAAGGGGGGGGACCTGAAGCTTTCTTT. Translation gives CASSEGGGPEAFF.

The chain employs TRBV27 and TRBJ1-1; 8 bases agree with TRBD1. The CDR3 spans 16 residues. CDR1 and CDR2 (germline): MNHEY, SMNVEV (reference sequence). J gave up 4 bases and V 0 bases, and 7 bases lay outside the gene matches. In nucleotides, the CDR3 is TGTGCCAGCAGTTTATCACGGACAGGGCGGGGCACTGAAGCTTTCTTT. Translating it yields CASSLSRTGRGTEAFF.

The chain is built from TRBV14 and TRBJ1-4, with D unresolved. Trimming removed 4 bases at V and 6 bases at J, with 15 bases between. Germline V gene data show CDR1 as SGHDN and CDR2 as FVKESK. The CDR3 has 15 residues. DNA of the CDR3: TGTGCCAGCAGCCCCCGAGCGGGCGGTGATGAAAAACTGTTTTTT. Translating gives CASSPRAGGDEKLFF.

The gene calls are TRBV3-1 (or the pseudogene TRBV3-2) and TRBJ1-5; D might be TRBD1 (5 bases). The V gene's germline CDR1 is LGHDT and CDR2 YNNKEL (reference sequence). The CDR3 spans 13 residues. The germline V and J ends were trimmed by 0 bases and 7 bases, with 7 bases remaining between them. CDR3: CASSQDQGQPQHF. For the CDR3, the DNA is TGTGCCAGCAGCCAAGATCAGGGCCAGCCCCAGCATTTT.

The J gene is TRBJ1-3, the V gene TRBV18; TRBD1 matches 7 bases. The germline CDR1 and CDR2 sequences are KGHSH and LQKENI. The CDR3 totals 17 residues. Trimming at V came to 6 bases and at J to 2 bases, leaving 13 bases not matched to a gene. The DNA of the CDR3 is TGTGCCAGCTCTGGGCCTTTAGGGGGCGAACCTGGAAACACCATATATTTT. Amino acids: CASSGPLGGEPGNTIYF.

V gene TRBV10-3 combines with J gene TRBJ1-6; D unclear. This CDR3 region has 18 residues. Germline V gene lookup returns CDR1 ENHRY and CDR2 SYGVKD. The V end lost 1 base, the J end lost 6 bases, and 19 bases lay between the germline ends. The CDR3 region has the DNA TGTGCCATCAGTGAGTTACTTACCGGGCCGAGGGTTAATTCACCCCTCCACTTT. Amino acid sequence: CAISELLTGPRVNSPLHF.

The chain has TRBV7-2 and TRBJ2-7; D ambiguous. The germline V and J ends were trimmed by 0 bases and 3 bases, with 9 bases remaining between them. There are 14 residues in the CDR3. Per the germline V gene, CDR1 is SGHTA and CDR2 is FQGNSA. CDR3 nucleotide sequence: TGTGCCAGCAGCTTAGCGCATCAGAACTACGAGCAGTACTTC. It codes for CASSLAHQNYEQYF. The full variable domain, in which reference TRBV7-2 and TRBJ2-7 provide the parts outside the CDR3, is GAGVSQSPSNKVTEKGKDVELRCDPISGHTALYWYRQSLGQGLEFLIYFQGNSAPDKSGLPSDRFSAERTGGSVSTLTIQRTQQEDSAVYLCASSLAHQNYEQYFGPGTRLTVT.

The genes are TRBV5-1 and TRBJ2-1; 14 bases line up with TRBD2. The J segment lost 4 bases and the V segment lost 0 bases, leaving 3 bases of the junction unmatched. From germline, CDR1 is SGHRS and CDR2 YFSETQ. CDR3 size: 17 residues. DNA of the CDR3: TGCGCCAGCAGCTTGGCCAGACTAGCGGGGGGGTACAATGAGCAGTTCTTC. This encodes CASSLARLAGGYNEQFF.

J is TRBJ1-2 and V is TRBV19; TRBD1 is a possible D gene (5 bases). The CDR3 sequence is 15 residues long. CDR1 is LNHDA and CDR2 is SQIVND in the germline V gene (reference sequence). V was trimmed by 6 bases and J by 3 bases, leaving 17 bases between them. In nucleotides, the CDR3 is TGTGCCAGTAGAAAAACCATGGGAGGGGACTATGGCTACACCTTC. Amino acid sequence: CASRKTMGGDYGYTF.

The rearrangement links TRBV28 to TRBJ1-2; a possible D gene is TRBD1 (5 bases). The CDR3 runs to 17 residues. V was trimmed by 4 bases and J by 3 bases, leaving 21 bases between them. Germline CDR1 reads MDHEN; CDR2 reads SYDVKM. The CDR3 DNA reads TGTGCCAGCAGTTACCCCACTCACAGGCTCGCGGACTATGGCTACACCTTC. It yields the protein CASSYPTHRLADYGYTF.

This CDR3 reads CASSQKGQRSNQPQHF. The DNA for the CDR3 is TGTGCCAGCTCACAAAAAGGACAGCGCAGCAATCAGCCCCAGCATTTT. V gene TRBV18 combines with J gene TRBJ1-5, with D maybe TRBD1 (6 bases). The CDR3 consists of 16 residues. CDR1 is KGHSH, CDR2 LQKENI, per germline. V lost 4 bases and J 1 base, leaving 14 bases between the germline ends.